The entry below gives a single T cell receptor (beta chain) sequence along with its context. Its antigen is unidentified. These data come from a study of T cell responses to AZD1222 COVID-19 vaccine. Study-wide findings and caveats: The donors showed a predominance of white British ancestry and of females, with possible underestimation of clonal diversity. It was only after the peak T cell response that any repertoires were sampled.

TCRdb keeps only in-frame clones here, not all; method: immunoSEQ multiplex PCR. The data show about 140,000 clones, about 88% seen once. Germline V lookup: CDR1 MDHEN, CDR2 SYDVKM. CDR3 size: 15 residues. V was clipped by 3 bases and J by 2 bases, with 11 bases between them. This chain links TRBV28 with TRBJ1-5; possibly TRBD1 for D (5 bases). Sequenced material: peripheral blood, taken 28 days after the second AZD1222 dose. This receptor was obtained from an adult who received the AZD1222 COVID-19 vaccine. The CDR3 reads CASSFVGEGNQPQHF. CDR3 DNA: TGTGCCAGCAGTTTCGTAGGGGAGGGCAATCAGCCCCAGCATTTT. Full variable domain (rest looked up from reference TRBV28 and TRBJ1-5): DVKVTQSSRYLVKRTGEKVFLECVQDMDHENMFWYRQDPGLGLRLIYFSYDVKMKEKGDIPEGYSVSREKKERFSLILESASTNQTSMYLCASSFVGEGNQPQHFGDGTRLSIL.